This T cell receptor beta chain emerged from a study of siplizumab effects on memory and regulatory T cells. As for this clone: The antigen is undetermined.

The study's findings and limits: Alloreactive sequences traceable to unstimulated CD4+ memory cells were significantly reduced by siplizumab.

The ends were cut back, 4 bases at V and 0 bases at J, with 4 bases in the middle. This CDR3 has 13 residues. Germline V gene sequence: CDR1 MNHEY, CDR2 SMNVEV (reference sequence). Per individual sample, 80,000 to 100,000 TCR templates were assayed. The method was immunoSEQ multiplex PCR; TCRdb's version includes in-frame clones alone and lacks a portion of them. The data hold over 70,000 clones, with 85% to 95% observed a single time. Source material: CD8+ T cells sorted from blood. This sequence was found in a human donor in good health. The rearrangement links TRBV27 to TRBJ1-5; D uncertain. CDR3 region: CASSYDSNQPQHF. The CDR3 DNA follows: TGTGCCAGCAGTTACGATAGCAATCAGCCCCAGCATTTT.